What follows are 2 T cell receptor beta chains derived from one specimen sequenced in a study of blood T cell repertoires in COVID-19. This table comes from immunoSEQ multiplex PCR, and its TCRdb copy is limited to in-frame clones, with some not included. The sample lists more than 110,000 clones, 76% occurring once. The sequencing sample was made of peripheral blood. Receptor source: a woman aged 80 or over with active or convalescent COVID-19.

J is TRBJ1-6 and V is TRBV4-3; TRBD1 is a possible D gene (6 bases). Germline V CDR1 and CDR2: LGHNA, YSLEER. The CDR3 runs to 14 residues. Deletions cut 0 bases from V and 6 bases from J, with 6 bases between. The CDR3 coding sequence is TGCGCCAGCAGCCAAGACAGGGGTAATTCACCCCTCCACTTT. Its protein is CASSQDRGNSPLHF.

A word on this clone: A far more abundant clone sits one base away, making this likely a read error. The sample contains more than one DNA sequence encoding this CDR3. The chain's CDR3 is CASSLVQNYGYTF. The CDR3, as DNA: TGTGCCAGCAGCTTGGTTCAGAACTATGGCTACACCTTC. The rearrangement joins TRBV5-6 to TRBJ1-2; no clear D. The CDR3 has 13 amino acids. The V end lost 0 bases, the J end lost 2 bases, and 5 bases lay between the germline ends. CDR1 is SGHDT and CDR2 is YYEEEE in the germline V gene.